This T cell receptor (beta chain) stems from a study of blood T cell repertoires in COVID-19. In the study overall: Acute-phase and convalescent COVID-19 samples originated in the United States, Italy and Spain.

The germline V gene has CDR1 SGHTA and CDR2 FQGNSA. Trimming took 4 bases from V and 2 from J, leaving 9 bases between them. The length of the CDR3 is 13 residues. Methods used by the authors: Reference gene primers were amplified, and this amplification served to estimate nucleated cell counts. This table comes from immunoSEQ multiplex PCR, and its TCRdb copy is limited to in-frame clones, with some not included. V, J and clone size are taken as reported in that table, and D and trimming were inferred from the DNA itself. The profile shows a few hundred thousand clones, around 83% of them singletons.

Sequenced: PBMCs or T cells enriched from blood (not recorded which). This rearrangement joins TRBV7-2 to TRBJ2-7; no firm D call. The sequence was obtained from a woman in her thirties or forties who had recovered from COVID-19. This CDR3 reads CASSSNLPYEQYV. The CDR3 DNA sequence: TGTGCCAGCAGCTCCAACCTACCCTACGAGCAGTACGTC.